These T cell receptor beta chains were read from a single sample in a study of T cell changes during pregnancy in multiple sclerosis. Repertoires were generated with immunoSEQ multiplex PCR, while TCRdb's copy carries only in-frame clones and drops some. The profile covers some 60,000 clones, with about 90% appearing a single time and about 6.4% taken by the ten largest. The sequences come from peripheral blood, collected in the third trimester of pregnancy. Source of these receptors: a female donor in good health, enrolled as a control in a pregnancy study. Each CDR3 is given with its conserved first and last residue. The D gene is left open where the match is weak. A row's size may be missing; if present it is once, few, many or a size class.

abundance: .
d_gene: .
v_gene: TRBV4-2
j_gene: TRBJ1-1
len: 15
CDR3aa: CASRPEVSMNTEAFF
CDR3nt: TGTGCCAGCAGGCCCGAGGTTAGCATGAACACTGAAGCTTTCTTT

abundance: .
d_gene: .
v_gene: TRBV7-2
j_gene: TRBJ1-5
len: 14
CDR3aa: CASSLESRLGPLHF
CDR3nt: TGTGCCAGCAGCTTAGAATCACGGCTGGGGCCGCTGCATTTT

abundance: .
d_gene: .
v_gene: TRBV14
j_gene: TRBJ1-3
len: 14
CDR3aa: CASSQDLTGNTIYF
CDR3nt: TGTGCCAGCAGCCAAGATCTAACTGGAAACACCATATATTTT

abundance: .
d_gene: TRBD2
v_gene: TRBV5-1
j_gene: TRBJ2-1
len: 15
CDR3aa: CASSLLAGSYNEQFF
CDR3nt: TGCGCCAGCAGCTTACTAGCGGGGTCCTACAATGAGCAGTTCTTC

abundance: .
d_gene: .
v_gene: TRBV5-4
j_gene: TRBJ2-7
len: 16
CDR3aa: CASRDARQAPSYEQYF
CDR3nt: TGTGCCAGCAGGGACGCTAGACAGGCCCCCTCCTACGAGCAGTACTTC

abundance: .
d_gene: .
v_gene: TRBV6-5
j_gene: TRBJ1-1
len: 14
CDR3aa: CASSWGDRGTEAFF
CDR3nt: TGTGCCAGCAGTTGGGGGGACCGAGGCACTGAAGCTTTCTTT

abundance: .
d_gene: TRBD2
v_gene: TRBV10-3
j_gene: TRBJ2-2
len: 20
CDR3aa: CAISPTGTSGRHRTAGELFF
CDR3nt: TGTGCCATCAGTCCCACCGGGACTAGCGGGAGGCACCGCACCGCCGGGGAGCTGTTTTTT

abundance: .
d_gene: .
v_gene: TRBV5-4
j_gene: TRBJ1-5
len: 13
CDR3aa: CASSSDPGQPQHF
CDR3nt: TGTGCCAGCAGCTCCGATCCGGGTCAGCCCCAGCATTTT

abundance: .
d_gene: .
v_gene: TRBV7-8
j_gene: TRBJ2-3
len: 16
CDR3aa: CASSLARPRVADTQYF
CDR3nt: TGTGCCAGCAGCTTAGCGCGACCCAGGGTCGCAGATACGCAGTATTTT

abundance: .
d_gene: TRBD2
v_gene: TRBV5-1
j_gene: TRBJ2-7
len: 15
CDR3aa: CASSLSSGTTYEQYF
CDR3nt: TGCGCCAGCAGCTTGAGTAGCGGGACTACCTACGAGCAGTACTTC

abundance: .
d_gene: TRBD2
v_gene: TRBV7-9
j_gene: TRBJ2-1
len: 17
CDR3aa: CASSLKSGAKAYNEQFF
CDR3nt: TGTGCCAGCAGCTTAAAGAGCGGGGCAAAAGCCTACAATGAGCAGTTCTTC

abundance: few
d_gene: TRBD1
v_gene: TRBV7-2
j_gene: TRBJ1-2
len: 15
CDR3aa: CASSLEGDRAYGYTF
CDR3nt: TGTGCCAGCAGCTTAGAGGGGGACAGGGCCTATGGCTACACCTTC

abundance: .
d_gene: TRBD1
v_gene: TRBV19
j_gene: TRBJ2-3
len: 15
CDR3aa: CASSPRTGGRDTQYF
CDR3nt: TGTGCCAGCTCTCCCCGGACAGGTGGACGGGATACGCAGTATTTT

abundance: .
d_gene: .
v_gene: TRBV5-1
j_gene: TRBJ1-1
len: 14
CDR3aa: CASSFNPQGNEAFF
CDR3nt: TGCGCCAGCAGTTTTAACCCGCAGGGGAATGAAGCTTTCTTT

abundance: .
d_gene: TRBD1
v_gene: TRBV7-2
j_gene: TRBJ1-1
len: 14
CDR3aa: CASSTTGGPTEAFF
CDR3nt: TGTGCCAGCAGCACGACAGGGGGCCCCACTGAAGCTTTCTTT

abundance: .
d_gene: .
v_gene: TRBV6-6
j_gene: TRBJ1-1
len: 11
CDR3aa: CASSPRDGAFF
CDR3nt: TGTGCCAGCAGCCCCAGAGACGGGGCTTTCTTT

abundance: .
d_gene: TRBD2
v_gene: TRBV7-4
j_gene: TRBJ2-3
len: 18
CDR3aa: CASSLGLAVSSPTDTQYF
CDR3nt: TGTGCCAGCAGCTTAGGCCTAGCGGTTTCTTCCCCCACAGATACGCAGTATTTT

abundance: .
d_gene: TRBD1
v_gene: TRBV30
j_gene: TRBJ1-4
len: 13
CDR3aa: CAWAGTGGEKLFF
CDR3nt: TGTGCCTGGGCCGGGACAGGGGGCGAAAAACTGTTTTTT

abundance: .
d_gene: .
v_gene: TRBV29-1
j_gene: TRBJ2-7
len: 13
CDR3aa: CSAIDSYSYEQYF
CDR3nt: TGCAGCGCGATAGACAGTTACTCCTACGAGCAGTACTTC

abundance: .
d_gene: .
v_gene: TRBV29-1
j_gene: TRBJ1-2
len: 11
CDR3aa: CSVDGQGQHTF
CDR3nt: TGCAGCGTTGACGGGCAGGGGCAGCACACCTTC

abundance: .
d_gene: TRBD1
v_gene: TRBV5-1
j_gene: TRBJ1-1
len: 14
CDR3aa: CASSFSTGDTEAFF
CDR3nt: TGCGCCAGCAGCTTTTCGACAGGGGACACTGAAGCTTTCTTT

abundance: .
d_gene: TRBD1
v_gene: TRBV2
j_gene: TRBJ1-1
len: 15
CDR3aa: CASSYWDRGNTEAFF
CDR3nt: TGTGCCAGCAGTTATTGGGACAGGGGGAACACTGAAGCTTTCTTT

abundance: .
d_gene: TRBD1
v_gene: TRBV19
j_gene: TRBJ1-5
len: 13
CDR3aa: CASNDRVNQPQHF
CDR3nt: TGTGCCAGTAATGACAGGGTTAATCAGCCCCAGCATTTT

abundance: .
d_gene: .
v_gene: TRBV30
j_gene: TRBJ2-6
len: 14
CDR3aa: CAWSGDSGANVLTF
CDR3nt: TGTGCCTGGAGTGGAGACTCTGGGGCCAACGTCCTGACTTTC

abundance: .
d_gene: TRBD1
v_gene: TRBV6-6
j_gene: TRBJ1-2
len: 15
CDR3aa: CASSYSGGEDYGYTF
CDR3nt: TGTGCCAGCAGTTACTCAGGGGGCGAAGACTATGGCTACACCTTC

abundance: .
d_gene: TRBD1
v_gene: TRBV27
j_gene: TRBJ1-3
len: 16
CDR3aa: CASSPRQGATGNTIYF
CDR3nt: TGTGCCAGCAGTCCACGACAGGGGGCGACTGGAAACACCATATATTTT

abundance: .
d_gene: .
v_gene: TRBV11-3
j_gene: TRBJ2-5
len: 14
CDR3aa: CASTSWQNQETQYF
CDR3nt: TGTGCCAGCACCTCCTGGCAGAACCAAGAGACCCAGTACTTC

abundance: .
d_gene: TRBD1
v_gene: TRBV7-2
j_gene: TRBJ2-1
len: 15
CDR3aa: CASSFRDPGGNEQFF
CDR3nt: TGTGCCAGCAGCTTCCGGGACCCAGGGGGCAATGAGCAGTTCTTC

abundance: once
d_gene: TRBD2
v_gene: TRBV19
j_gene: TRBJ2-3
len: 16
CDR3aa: CASSPLTSGRADTQYF
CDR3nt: TGTGCCAGTAGTCCGCTGACTAGCGGGAGGGCAGATACGCAGTATTTT

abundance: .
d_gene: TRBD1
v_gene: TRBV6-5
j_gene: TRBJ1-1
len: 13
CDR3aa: CASGDRGRAEAFF
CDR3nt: TGTGCCAGCGGTGACAGGGGGCGGGCCGAAGCTTTCTTT

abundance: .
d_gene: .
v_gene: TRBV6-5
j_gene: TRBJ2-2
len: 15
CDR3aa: CASRLGGAGTGELFF
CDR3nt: TGTGCCAGCCGACTGGGGGGGGCGGGTACCGGGGAGCTGTTTTTT

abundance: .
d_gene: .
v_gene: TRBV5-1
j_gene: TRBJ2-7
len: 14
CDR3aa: CASSWWGQEDEQYF
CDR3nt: TGCGCCAGCAGTTGGTGGGGGCAGGAGGACGAGCAGTACTTC

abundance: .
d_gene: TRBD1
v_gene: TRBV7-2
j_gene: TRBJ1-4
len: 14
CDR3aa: CASSRGQGGEKLFF
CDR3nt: TGTGCCAGCAGCCGGGGACAGGGAGGAGAAAAACTGTTTTTT

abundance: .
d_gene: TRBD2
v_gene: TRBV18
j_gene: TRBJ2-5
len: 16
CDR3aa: CASSPPLLAGQETQYF
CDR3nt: TGTGCCAGCTCACCACCGTTGCTAGCGGGACAAGAGACCCAGTACTTC

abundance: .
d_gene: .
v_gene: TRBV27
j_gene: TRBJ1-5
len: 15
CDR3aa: CASSTGRYSNQPQHF
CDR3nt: TGTGCCAGCAGTACAGGGAGATATAGCAATCAGCCCCAGCATTTT

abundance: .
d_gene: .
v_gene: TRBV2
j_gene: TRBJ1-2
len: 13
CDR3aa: CASSEQGYGGYTF
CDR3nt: TGTGCCAGCAGTGAACAGGGGTACGGTGGCTACACCTTC

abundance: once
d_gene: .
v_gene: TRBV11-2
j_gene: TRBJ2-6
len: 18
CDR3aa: CASSFDRGLGSGANVLTF
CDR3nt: TGTGCCAGCAGCTTCGATAGGGGTTTGGGCTCTGGGGCCAACGTCCTGACTTTC

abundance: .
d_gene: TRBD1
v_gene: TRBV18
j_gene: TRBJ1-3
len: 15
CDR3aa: CASSTSRGPGNTIYF
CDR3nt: TGTGCCAGCTCAACCTCCAGGGGGCCTGGAAACACCATATATTTT

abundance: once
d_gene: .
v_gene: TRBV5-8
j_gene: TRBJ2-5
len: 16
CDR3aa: CASSTLFGTLEETQYF
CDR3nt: TGTGCCAGCAGCACCCTTTTCGGGACTCTTGAAGAGACCCAGTACTTC

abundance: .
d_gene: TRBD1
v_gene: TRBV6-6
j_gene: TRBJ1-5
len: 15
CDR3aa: CASSYSDRVVQPQHF
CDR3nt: TGTGCCAGCAGTTACTCTGACAGGGTAGTTCAGCCCCAGCATTTT

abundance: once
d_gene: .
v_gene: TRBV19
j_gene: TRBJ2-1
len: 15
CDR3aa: CASSIGGGQMDEQFF
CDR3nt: TGTGCCAGTAGTATTGGGGGAGGACAAATGGATGAGCAGTTCTTC

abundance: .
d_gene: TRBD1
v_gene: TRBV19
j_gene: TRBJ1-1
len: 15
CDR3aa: CASSTQGLGNTEAFF
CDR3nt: TGTGCCAGTAGTACACAGGGGTTAGGGAACACTGAAGCTTTCTTT

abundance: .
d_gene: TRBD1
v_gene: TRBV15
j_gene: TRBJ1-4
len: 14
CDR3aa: CATSRGQGNEKLFF
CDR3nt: TGTGCCACCAGCAGAGGACAGGGGAACGAAAAACTGTTTTTT

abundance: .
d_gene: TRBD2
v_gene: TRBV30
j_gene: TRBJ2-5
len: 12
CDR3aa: CAWAGGGETQYF
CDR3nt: TGTGCCTGGGCGGGGGGAGGAGAGACCCAGTACTTC

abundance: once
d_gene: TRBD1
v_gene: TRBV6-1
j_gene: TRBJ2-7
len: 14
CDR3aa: CASRKGQGVWEQYF
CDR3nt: TGTGCCAGCAGGAAGGGACAGGGCGTATGGGAGCAGTACTTC

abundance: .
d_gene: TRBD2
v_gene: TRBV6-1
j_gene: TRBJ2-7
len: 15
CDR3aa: CASSEGSGRTYEQYF
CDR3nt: TGTGCCAGCAGTGAAGGGAGCGGGAGGACCTACGAGCAGTACTTC

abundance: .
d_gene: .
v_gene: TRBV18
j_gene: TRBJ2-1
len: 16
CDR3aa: CASSLGHLSSYNEQFF
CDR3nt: TGTGCCAGCTCACTGGGACACCTGAGCTCCTACAATGAGCAGTTCTTC

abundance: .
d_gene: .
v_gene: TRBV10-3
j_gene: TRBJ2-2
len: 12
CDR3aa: CAISLRAGELFF
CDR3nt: TGTGCCATCAGTCTAAGAGCCGGGGAGCTGTTTTTT